The 11 T cell receptor beta chains below come from one sample, sequenced in a study of shared clonotypes between healthy human individuals. Method: immunoSEQ multiplex PCR; TCRdb's copy keeps in-frame clones and lacks some. Seen here are 2 million to 2.5 million clones, approximately 95% observed once, and the top ten hold roughly 0.13%. Sequencing input: naive CD4+ T cells sorted from blood. This sample's subset: CD45RA+ positively selected. These receptors all come from a man aged 18 to 30 in good health.

The chain combines TRBV27 with TRBJ2-3; the D gene is possibly TRBD2 (6 bases). Per the germline V gene, CDR1 is MNHEY and CDR2 is SMNVEV (reference sequence). V shed 8 bases and J shed 4 bases, with 19 bases lying between them. The length of the CDR3 is 15 residues. The CDR3 nucleotides read TGTGCCAGCCAACGCGGGGTAGCGGATTCAGATACGCAGTATTTT. Translation: CASQRGVADSDTQYF.

This chain connects TRBV9 to TRBJ2-7; D perhaps matches TRBD1 (6 bases). The CDR3 totals 14 residues. In germline, CDR1 is SGDLS, CDR2 YYNGEE. Trimming took off 9 bases at V and 2 bases at J, with 18 bases between the two ends. The CDR3 sequence is CATLPPQGPYEQYF. The CDR3 nucleotides read TGTGCCACCTTACCCCCACAGGGTCCCTACGAGCAGTACTTC.

The J gene is TRBJ1-4, the V gene TRBV6-5, with 8 nucleotides matching TRBD1. The germline V gene has CDR1 MNHEY and CDR2 SVGAGI. The CDR3 is 15 residues long. J lost 6 bases, V lost 0 bases, and 3 bases had no gene match. This chain's CDR3 is CASSYSAGGDEKLFF. CDR3 DNA sequence: TGTGCCAGCAGTTACTCGGCAGGGGGCGATGAAAAACTGTTTTTT.

V gene TRBV28 combines with J gene TRBJ2-1; D is possibly TRBD2 (6 bases). Germline lookup yields CDR1 MDHEN and CDR2 SYDVKM. Between the trimmed V and J ends, which lost 4 bases and 4 bases, there was a span of 14 bases. The CDR3 has 15 residues. CDR3 region: CASSSGGLTYNEQFF. The CDR3 DNA reads as TGTGCCAGCAGTTCTGGAGGGTTAACATACAATGAGCAGTTCTTC.

Regarding this clone: The same CDR3 can be traced to other DNA sequences in this sample. This rearrangement joins TRBV6-5 to TRBJ1-1, with a possible D match to TRBD1 (5 bases). The CDR3 is made up of 15 amino acids. CDR1 MNHEY and CDR2 SVGAGI come from the germline V gene. V lost 0 bases and J lost 1, with 9 bases in between. CDR3 nucleotide sequence: TGTGCCAGCAGTTACTCCCAGGGACGGAACACTGAAGCTTTCTTT. It specifies CASSYSQGRNTEAFF.

V gene TRBV7-2 combines with J gene TRBJ2-5, with 10 bases identical to TRBD1. Losses at the gene ends were 5 bases for V and 5 bases for J; bases not matched to a gene: 11. Germline CDR1 is SGHTA and CDR2 is FQGNSA. CDR3 length: 16 residues. The CDR3 protein is CASSLWTGGGLETQYF. The CDR3 DNA sequence: TGTGCCAGCAGCCTCTGGACAGGGGGAGGCCTGGAGACCCAGTACTTC.

This rearrangement joins TRBV28 to TRBJ1-2, with D maybe TRBD1 (6 bases). This CDR3 spans 14 amino acids. Germline CDR1 and CDR2: MDHEN and SYDVKM. Trimming left V 7 bases short and J 2 bases short, with 14 bases between. As DNA, the CDR3 is TGTGCCAGCACCGTATGGGGGGCCAACTATGGCTACACCTTC. Amino acids: CASTVWGANYGYTF.

J is TRBJ1-1 and V is TRBV15; 8 bases are shared with TRBD1. Germline CDR1 is LNHNV and CDR2 is YYDKDF (reference sequence). This CDR3 region has 13 residues. V gave up 6 bases and J gave up 5 bases; unmatched junction bases: 5. The CDR3 region has the DNA TGTGCCACCAGTTCGACAGGGGTAACTGAAGCTTTCTTT. This sequence encodes CATSSTGVTEAFF.

The V gene is TRBV5-6, the J gene TRBJ2-1; no firm D call. Per the germline V gene, CDR1 is SGHDT and CDR2 is YYEEEE. Deletions cut 0 bases from V and 8 bases from J, with 3 bases between. The CDR3 runs 11 residues. The CDR3 region is CASSLAYEQFF. For the CDR3, the DNA is TGTGCCAGCAGCTTGGCCTATGAGCAGTTCTTC.

The CDR3 spells CASRKPGPGADTQYF. Here the CDR3 DNA reads TGTGCCAGCAGGAAACCGGGCCCCGGTGCGGATACGCAGTATTTT. V gene TRBV6-1 combines with J gene TRBJ2-3, with D unresolved. The CDR3 contains 15 residues. Germline CDR1 MNHNS, CDR2 SASEGT. Trimming stripped 6 bases from V and 6 bases from J, with 19 bases between.

The V call is TRBV18, the J call TRBJ2-7, with 11 bases lining up with TRBD1. Germline V gene lookup returns CDR1 KGHSH and CDR2 LQKENI. Trimming took 3 bases from V and 6 from J; bases not matched to a gene: 4. CDR3 size: 14 residues. The CDR3 DNA sequence: TGTGCCAGCTCACCCGGACAGGGGGCTGTCGAGCAGTACTTC. Translation: CASSPGQGAVEQYF.